These 26 T cell receptor beta chains originate from one sample sequenced in a study of CD8+ T cells in alopecia areata (dated 2018 in TCRdb). The intended sense of this specimen's time point label: 4 weeks on oral tofacitinib. In the paper's terms, the treatment or condition label means: oral pan-JAK inhibitor, 5-10 mg twice daily. Library construction relied on the immunoSEQ multiplex PCR assay. For TCR sequencing, RNA was extracted from every sample and reverse transcribed into cDNA to serve as template. Sourced from immuneACCESS, this table was stored by TCRdb with only in-frame sequences that have V and J called. A share of the clones is absent; for the studies checked, an unresolved V gene accounts for under half, and the remainder has no known explanation. The sample data list approximately 120,000 clones, and under 65% of these were observed just once. The ten largest clones add up to 4.5% to 6% of the sample.

Here the sequenced sample was CD4+ T cells sorted from blood, taken at week 4, from a patient treated with tofacitinib. The receptors were sampled from a human donor with alopecia areata.

This chain uses TRBV9 with TRBJ2-7, with a possible D match to TRBD1 (6 bases). V was shortened by 3 bases and J by 2 bases, with 15 bases between the two germline ends. The CDR3 has 15 residues. CDR1 SGDLS and CDR2 YYNGEE come from the germline V gene. The CDR3 loop is CASSARGQNTYEQYF. For the CDR3, the DNA is TGTGCCAGCAGCGCTAGAGGACAGAATACCTACGAGCAGTACTTC.

The V gene is TRBV2, the J gene TRBJ1-6; D may be TRBD1 (6 bases). V lost 4 bases and J 7 bases, leaving 17 bases between the germline ends. CDR1 and CDR2 (germline): SNHLY, FYNNEI. CDR3 size: 16 residues. DNA of the CDR3: TGTGCCAGCAGTGTCAACAGGGCGCTCTGGAATTCACCCCTCCACTTT. Amino acid sequence: CASSVNRALWNSPLHF.

This clone was counted between two and nine times. V gene TRBV29-1 combines with J gene TRBJ1-1, with a tentative D call TRBD1 (6 bases). Germline V gene lookup returns CDR1 SQVTM and CDR2 ANQGSEA. This CDR3 has 14 amino acids. Trimming left V 3 bases short and J 0 bases short, with 11 bases between. The CDR3 sequence is CSVDPGGLNTEAFF. The CDR3 bases are TGCAGCGTTGATCCGGGGGGGCTGAACACTGAAGCTTTCTTT.

This chain joins TRBV30 and TRBJ1-2, with 7 bases identical to TRBD1. CDR1 is GTSNPN and CDR2 is SVGIG in the germline V gene (reference sequence). The J segment lost 6 bases and the V segment lost 0 bases, leaving 10 bases of the junction unmatched. CDR3 length equals 15 residues. The chain's CDR3 is CAWSVNLRQGHGYTF. DNA of the CDR3: TGTGCCTGGAGTGTCAATCTGAGACAGGGACATGGCTACACCTTC.

CDR3 DNA sequence: TGCGCCAGCTTCCCCTTCCCCCGTCCCGGGAGGGCGAACACCGGGGAGCTGTTTTTT. Protein sequence: CASFPFPRPGRANTGELFF. The rearrangement links TRBV5-1 to TRBJ2-2; 8 bases fit TRBD2. With 7 bases clipped from V and 0 bases from J, the junction kept 17 bases outside the gene matches. The germline V gene encodes CDR1 SGHRS and CDR2 YFSETQ. The CDR3 is 19 amino acids.

This clone was seen a handful of times. This chain uses TRBV9 with TRBJ2-2; D not resolved. This CDR3 comprises 16 residues. V was shortened by 0 bases and J by 5 bases, with 14 bases between the two germline ends. CDR1 is SGDLS and CDR2 is YYNGEE in the germline V gene. The CDR3 DNA follows: TGTGCCAGCAGCGTAGCTCTAGGCATTACGACCGGGGAGCTGTTTTTT. Translation: CASSVALGITTGELFF.

This clone has a single count. This chain connects TRBV4-2 to TRBJ2-7; TRBD2 might be the D (6 bases). Germline V gives CDR1 LGHNA, CDR2 YNFKEQ. The V end was cut by 4 bases, the J end by 0 bases, with 13 bases between. This CDR3 is 15 amino acids long. CDR3 coding DNA: TGTGCCAGCAGCCCCCACGGGGGTGGCTCCTACGAGCAGTACTTC. Encoded protein: CASSPHGGGSYEQYF.

The chain joins TRBV6-6 to TRBJ1-2, with 10 positions matching TRBD1. Germline V lookup: CDR1 MNHNY, CDR2 SVGAGI (reference sequence). V dropped 6 bases and J dropped 7; count of bases not matched to a gene: 5. The CDR3 is 13 amino acids. CDR3 sequence: CASRIGTGVGYTF. In nucleotides, the CDR3 is TGTGCCAGCAGAATCGGGACAGGGGTTGGCTACACCTTC.

This clone was seen once. The chain is built from TRBV9 and TRBJ1-5; D remains ambiguous. V lost 3 bases and J 6 bases, leaving 10 bases between the germline ends. CDR3 length equals 13 residues. The germline V gene has CDR1 SGDLS and CDR2 YYNGEE. The CDR3 nucleotides are TGTGCCAGCAGCGAATCAGGCGTTCAGCCCCAGCATTTT. Amino acid sequence: CASSESGVQPQHF.

The chain couples TRBV18 to TRBJ2-1; no reliable D call. V was pared by 3 bases and J by 10 bases, with 7 bases between. This CDR3 region has 11 residues. CDR1 KGHSH and CDR2 LQKENI come from the germline V gene. For the CDR3, the DNA is TGTGCCAGCTCACCGTCTCAGGAGCAGTTCTTC. It codes for CASSPSQEQFF. Full variable domain (missing parts from reference TRBV18 and TRBJ2-1): NAGVMQNPRHLVRRRGQEARLRCSPMKGHSHVYWYRQLPEEGLKFMVYLQKENIIDESGMPKERFSAEFPKEGPSILRIQQVVRGDSAAYFCASSPSQEQFFGPGTRLTVL.

This clone has more than one count but fewer than ten. The V gene is TRBV30, the J gene TRBJ2-7; TRBD2 is a possible D gene (6 bases). The CDR3 length is 16 residues. Germline V gives CDR1 GTSNPN, CDR2 SVGIG (reference sequence). V was pared by 3 bases and J by 0 bases, with 18 bases between. CDR3 nucleotide sequence: TGTGCCTGGAGAATACGAGGGCGGGGCCGCTCCTACGAGCAGTACTTC. Translation gives CAWRIRGRGRSYEQYF.

This clone was seen a few times. The chain links TRBV28 to TRBJ2-2; D remains unclear. The CDR3 length is 15 residues. Germline V CDR1 and CDR2: MDHEN, SYDVKM. V lost 1 base, J lost 5 bases, and 11 bases lay in between. The CDR3 DNA reads TGTGCCAGCAGTTTATCGGCAGGCCCGACCGGGGAGCTGTTTTTT. Translating it yields CASSLSAGPTGELFF.

The sample holds a few counts of this clone. The chain carries TRBV7-8 and TRBJ2-7, with 9 bases aligning to TRBD2. Germline lookup yields CDR1 SGHVS and CDR2 FQNEAQ. V gave up 4 bases and J gave up 2 bases; unmatched junction bases: 6. This CDR3 region has 15 residues. The CDR3 sequence is CASSSGLANTYEQYF. The DNA of the CDR3 is TGTGCCAGCAGCTCCGGACTAGCGAATACCTACGAGCAGTACTTC.

This clone was found a few times. The chain links TRBV15 to TRBJ2-5; 8 bases map to TRBD1. This CDR3 has 15 residues. Germline V gene data show CDR1 as LNHNV and CDR2 as YYDKDF (reference sequence). V lost 5 bases and J lost 5; bases outside the gene matches: 10. CDR3 sequence reads: CATSGRQGKGETQYF. In DNA form, the CDR3 reads TGTGCCACCAGCGGACGACAGGGGAAGGGGGAGACCCAGTACTTC.

The table lists this clone with a count of one. The chain recombines TRBV7-9 with TRBJ1-5, with TRBD1 identical over 12 bases. The CDR3 has 17 residues. The V gene end was trimmed by 5 bases and the J gene end by 2 bases; junction bases not matched to a gene: 7. CDR1 SEHNR and CDR2 FQNEAQ come from the germline V gene (reference sequence). The DNA for the CDR3 is TGTGCCAGCAGCCGAGGGACAGGGGGCCGAGGCAATCAGCCCCAGCATTTT. Residues: CASSRGTGGRGNQPQHF.

The CDR3 DNA follows: TGCAGCGTCGACACCTCCACAGATACGCAGTATTTT. Translated: CSVDTSTDTQYF. J is TRBJ2-3 and V is TRBV29-1; D remains ambiguous. The CDR3 covers 12 residues. Trimming removed 6 bases at V and 2 bases at J, with 9 bases between. Germline CDR1 is SQVTM and CDR2 is ANQGSEA.

This clone was detected once. The chain is built from TRBV7-2 and TRBJ2-3; D uncertain. Germline values: CDR1 SGHTA, CDR2 FQGNSA. Trimming stripped 2 bases from V and 4 bases from J, with 4 bases between. The CDR3 runs to 12 residues. CDR3: CASSLPADTQYF. The CDR3 nucleotides are TGTGCCAGCAGCTTACCCGCAGATACGCAGTATTTT.

The gene calls are TRBV25-1 and TRBJ2-5, with D perhaps matching TRBD1 or TRBD2 (5 bases each). This CDR3 contains 15 residues. With 4 bases removed from V and 4 bases from J, the gap between germline ends came to 16 bases. Germline V gene lookup returns CDR1 MGHDK and CDR2 SYGVNS. The CDR3 spells CASSGWGMFVETQYF. The CDR3 DNA reads as TGTGCCAGCAGTGGATGGGGGATGTTTGTAGAGACCCAGTACTTC. Together with reference TRBV25-1 and TRBJ2-5, the CDR3 gives the full variable domain: EADIYQTPRYLVIGTGKKITLECSQTMGHDKMYWYQQDPGMELHLIHYSYGVNSTEKGDLSSESTVSRIRTEHFPLTLESARPSHTSQYLCASSGWGMFVETQYFGPGTRLLVL.

The genes are TRBV27 and TRBJ2-7, with 10 positions matching TRBD1. Germline V gene data show CDR1 as MNHEY and CDR2 as SMNVEV (reference sequence). The CDR3 loop spans 14 amino acids. The J segment lost 4 bases and the V segment lost 6 bases, leaving 6 bases of the junction unmatched. CDR3 DNA: TGTGCCAGCAGCCTCCGGGACAGGGGTTACGAGCAGTACTTC. Its translation is CASSLRDRGYEQYF.

Here the CDR3 reads CASSLFGLAGGPMRNNEQFF. CDR3 bases: TGTGCCAGCAGTTTATTCGGACTAGCGGGAGGGCCAATGAGGAACAATGAGCAGTTCTTC. This chain connects TRBV27 to TRBJ2-1, with 15 bases that match TRBD2. Trimming at V came to 1 base and at J to 5 bases, leaving 12 bases not matched to a gene. The CDR3 runs to 20 residues. Germline V CDR1 and CDR2: MNHEY, SMNVEV (reference sequence).

The chain links TRBV29-1 to TRBJ1-5; D unclear. CDR3 length equals 12 residues. V lost 7 bases and J lost 0, with 7 bases in between. The germline V gene has CDR1 SQVTM and CDR2 ANQGSEA. As DNA, the CDR3 is TGCAGCGGCCGTAATAGCAATCAGCCCCAGCATTTT. This translates into CSGRNSNQPQHF. The whole variable domain, filled in from reference TRBV29-1 and TRBJ1-5, reads SAVISQKPSRDICQRGTSLTIQCQVDSQVTMMFWYRQQPGQSLTLIATANQGSEATYESGFVIDKFPISRPNLTFSTLTVSNMSPEDSSIYLCSGRNSNQPQHFGDGTRLSIL.

The genes are TRBV5-1 and TRBJ2-5, with a tentative D call TRBD2 (6 bases). V lost 4 bases and J lost 5, with 15 bases in between. CDR1 SGHRS and CDR2 YFSETQ come from the germline V gene. The CDR3 is 14 residues long. The CDR3 region is CASSTGTEGETQYF. In nucleotides, the CDR3 is TGCGCCAGCAGCACTGGGACTGAAGGGGAGACCCAGTACTTC.

V gene TRBV30 combines with J gene TRBJ2-3; the D is unclear. V lost 4 bases, J lost 5 bases, and 7 bases lay in between. CDR3 length equals 11 residues. Germline loops: CDR1 GTSNPN, CDR2 SVGIG (reference sequence). The CDR3 region is CAWNRRDTQYF. The CDR3 coding sequence is TGTGCCTGGAACAGAAGAGATACGCAGTATTTT.

The chain links TRBV4-3 to TRBJ2-2; TRBD1 matches 10 bases. The CDR3 is made up of 16 amino acids. CDR1 is LGHNA and CDR2 is YSLEER in the germline V gene. J lost 4 bases, V lost 0 bases, and 2 bases had no gene match. This CDR3 reads CASSQDGTGATGELFF. CDR3 DNA: TGCGCCAGCAGCCAAGACGGGACAGGGGCCACCGGGGAGCTGTTTTTT.

The chain has TRBV5-1 and TRBJ2-7, with TRBD1 matching 9 bases. CDR1 SGHRS and CDR2 YFSETQ come from the germline V gene. CDR3 size: 15 residues. V was clipped by 0 bases and J by 0 bases; unmatched bases: 1. The CDR3 is CASSLETGGSYEQYF. The CDR3 nucleotides read TGCGCCAGCAGCTTGGAGACAGGGGGCTCCTACGAGCAGTACTTC.

The V and J genes are TRBV5-1 and TRBJ2-1; 9 positions match TRBD2. The V and J ends lost 5 bases and 6 bases, in that order; junction bases with no gene match: 21. Germline CDR1 and CDR2: SGHRS and YFSETQ. The CDR3 contains 19 residues. The CDR3: CASRVTGGRASGTGNEQFF. Here the CDR3 DNA reads TGCGCCAGCAGGGTAACCGGGGGGCGTGCTAGCGGGACGGGCAATGAGCAGTTCTTC. Together with reference TRBV5-1 and TRBJ2-1, the CDR3 gives the full variable domain: KAGVTQTPRYLIKTRGQQVTLSCSPISGHRSVSWYQQTPGQGLQFLFEYFSETQRNKGNFPGRFSGRQFSNSRSEMNVSTLELGDSALYLCASRVTGGRASGTGNEQFFGPGTRLTVL.